These 24 T cell receptor beta chains came from one sample sequenced in a study of CD8 T cells in ankylosing spondylitis. Findings and caveats of the study: Within ankylosing spondylitis blood, a TCR beta motif made up of eight highly homologous variants appeared to be characteristic.

TCRdb recomputed calls from the 5' RACE reads with MiXCR, one row per CDR3 protein. The data show about 480,000 distinct CDR3 sequences, 17% seen once. The antigens for these receptors are not known. The sequenced sample was blood, either unsorted or a sorted T cell fraction (not recorded which). Receptor source: a male donor with ankylosing spondylitis.

V is TRBV20-1 and J is TRBJ1-6, with 7 bases that match TRBD1. Germline CDR1 and CDR2: DFQATT and SNEGSKA (reference sequence). The CDR3 sequence is 16 residues long. This chain's CDR3 is CALGQGDLRGNSPLHF. The DNA of the CDR3 is TGCGCCCTAGGGCAGGGGGATTTGCGGGGTAATTCACCCCTCCACTTT.

This clonotype was detected only once. This chain links TRBV7-9 with TRBJ2-1; D unclear. V dropped 7 bases and J dropped 8 bases, with 12 bases sitting between them. Germline CDR1 SEHNR, CDR2 FQNEAQ (reference sequence). The CDR3 covers 12 residues. CDR3 DNA sequence: TGTGCCAGCACCCTATCAACCGATGAGCAGTTCTTC. The encoded protein is CASTLSTDEQFF. Combining the CDR3 with reference TRBV7-9 and TRBJ2-1 gives the whole variable domain DTGVSQNPRHKITKRGQNVTFRCDPISEHNRLYWYRQTLGQGPEFLTYFQNEAQLEKSRLLSDRFSAERPKGSFSTLEIQRTEQGDSAMYLCASTLSTDEQFFGPGTRLTVL.

This clonotype was recorded at least ten times. The rearrangement joins TRBV29-1 to TRBJ2-1; TRBD2 matches at 8 bases. Germline-derived CDR1 and CDR2 are SQVTM and ANQGSEA. The CDR3 has 14 residues. Trimming removed 7 bases from V and 8 bases from J; junction bases left unmatched: 13. CDR3 DNA sequence: TGCAGCGGCTTGGGTGGGGCGGGAGGCGATGAGCAGTTCTTC. Residues: CSGLGGAGGDEQFF.

This rearrangement joins TRBV7-9 to TRBJ2-1; 10 positions match TRBD2. V lost 2 bases and J lost 10; bases outside the gene matches: 5. This CDR3 spans 14 amino acids. In germline, CDR1 is SEHNR, CDR2 FQNEAQ (reference sequence). The CDR3 bases are TGTGCCAGCAGCTTAACCCTAGCGGGGGACGAGCAGTTCTTC. This gives the protein CASSLTLAGDEQFF.

V usage is TRBV4-3 and J usage is TRBJ2-1; 9 bases are a match to TRBD2. The V gene's germline CDR1 is LGHNA and CDR2 YSLEER. This CDR3 comprises 18 residues. The ends lost 1 base at V and 2 bases at J; junction bases unmatched: 9. CDR3: CASSQVWGAGGPYNEQFF. In nucleotides, the CDR3 is TGCGCCAGCAGCCAAGTCTGGGGAGCGGGAGGCCCCTACAATGAGCAGTTCTTC.

This clonotype was recorded many times. Mismatch with germline at one junction end may stem from a read error. The chain is built from TRBV7-7 and TRBJ2-1; D is unclear. CDR1 SSHAT and CDR2 FNYEAQ come from the germline V gene (reference sequence). The CDR3 has 12 residues. The CDR3, as DNA: TGTGCTAGCAGCCCTAGAGAATACGAGCAGTTCTTC. Protein: CASSPREYEQFF.

The chain joins TRBV14 to TRBJ2-5; no clear D. The CDR3 extends over 15 amino acids. Germline CDR1 and CDR2: SGHDN and FVKESK. Trimming left V 0 bases short and J 5 bases short, with 13 bases between. CDR3 bases: TGTGCCAGCAGCCAAGACCTACACCGGGTGGAGACCCAGTACTTC. Translation: CASSQDLHRVETQYF.

The rearrangement links TRBV7-2 to TRBJ1-1; D not resolved. The CDR3 runs to 14 residues. Trimming took off 0 bases at V and 7 bases at J, with 12 bases between the two ends. CDR1 is SGHTA and CDR2 is FQGNSA in the germline V gene. The CDR3 DNA reads TGTGCCAGCAGCTTAGCGGAACTCGCCCGTGAAGCTTTCTTT. This gives the protein CASSLAELAREAFF.

This clonotype was picked up many times. V and J are TRBV5-1 and TRBJ2-1; D unclear. Germline-derived CDR1 and CDR2 are SGHRS and YFSETQ. The CDR3 extends over 14 amino acids. The V end lost 0 bases, the J end lost 7 bases, and 11 bases lay between the germline ends. CDR3 DNA: TGCGCCAGCAGCTTGGATAGTTACGTAAATGAGCAGTTCTTC. Residues: CASSLDSYVNEQFF.

This clonotype was counted between two and nine times. V usage is TRBV6-1 and J usage is TRBJ1-1, with D perhaps matching TRBD1 (5 bases). This CDR3 has 14 residues. V lost 7 bases and J lost 0, with 12 bases in between. Germline V gives CDR1 MNHNS, CDR2 SASEGT. The CDR3 DNA sequence: TGTGCCAGCATAGCCCCAGGGATGAACACTGAAGCTTTCTTT. Protein product: CASIAPGMNTEAFF.

The chain combines TRBV10-3 with TRBJ2-7; maybe TRBD1 (5 bases). Germline CDR1 reads ENHRY; CDR2 reads SYGVKD. The CDR3 totals 13 residues. V gave up 5 bases and J gave up 2 bases, with 10 bases separating them. Here the CDR3 reads CAISRQSTYEQYF. The CDR3 region has the DNA TGTGCCATCAGTCGACAGAGCACCTACGAGCAGTACTTC.

This clonotype has only a few counts. The J gene is TRBJ2-3, the V gene TRBV5-1, with TRBD1 matching over 11 bases. Trimming cost V 6 bases and J 4 bases; bases outside gene matches: 10. The CDR3 runs 16 residues. Germline CDR1 reads SGHRS; CDR2 reads YFSETQ. The CDR3 reads CASNDLRTGGPDTQYF. The CDR3 bases are TGCGCCAGCAACGACCTCCGGACAGGGGGCCCAGATACGCAGTATTTT.

V and J are TRBV12-3 or TRBV12-4 and TRBJ1-2; D call uncertain. V was clipped by 3 bases and J by 4 bases, with 12 bases between them. The CDR3 consists of 14 residues. The CDR3 sequence is CASSLKVSTYGYTF. The CDR3, as DNA: TGTGCCAGCAGTTTGAAGGTCAGCACCTATGGCTACACCTTC.

This clonotype has ten or more counts. The V call is TRBV12-3 or TRBV12-4, the J call TRBJ1-3, with D possibly TRBD1 on 5 matching bases. V lost 3 bases and J lost 4, with 10 bases in between. The CDR3 runs 14 residues. Written as DNA, the CDR3 is TGTGCCAGCAGTTTTGGGGGACGCGGAAACACCATATATTTT. It codes for CASSFGGRGNTIYF.

CDR3 in DNA: TGTGCCAGCAGGAGTGGCAATTACAATGAGCAGTTCTTC. It is translated as CASRSGNYNEQFF. The V gene is TRBV12-3 or TRBV12-4, the J gene TRBJ2-1; D gene ambiguous. This CDR3 contains 13 residues. Trimming removed 6 bases from V and 4 bases from J, with 10 bases in between.

The chain has TRBV10-2 and TRBJ1-1; D is undetermined. The CDR3 is 12 amino acids. V lost 6 bases, J lost 5 bases, and 10 bases lay in between. Germline CDR1 is WSHSY and CDR2 is SAAADI. CDR3 protein: CASRSGSTEAFF. The CDR3 DNA is TGCGCCAGCAGGTCGGGAAGTACTGAAGCTTTCTTT.

The chain couples TRBV5-1 to TRBJ2-5; D is uncertain. The germline V gene has CDR1 SGHRS and CDR2 YFSETQ. The CDR3 totals 13 residues. Trimming took 0 bases from V and 5 from J, leaving 8 bases between them. The CDR3 here is CASSLEVVETQYF. For the CDR3, the DNA is TGCGCCAGCAGCTTGGAAGTCGTGGAGACCCAGTACTTC.

This clonotype was counted a few times. V usage is TRBV12-3 or TRBV12-4 and J usage is TRBJ1-4; D possibly corresponds to TRBD1 (6 bases). The germline V and J ends were trimmed by 7 bases and 1 base, with 13 bases remaining between them. CDR3 length equals 15 residues. The CDR3 DNA is TGTGCCAGCAAAACAGGGTTAGGAACTAATGAAAAACTGTTTTTT. Its protein is CASKTGLGTNEKLFF.

This clonotype was seen a few times. V gene TRBV12-3 or TRBV12-4 combines with J gene TRBJ1-2, with TRBD1 matching 8 bases. The CDR3 has 15 residues. Trimming at V came to 1 base and at J to 5 bases, leaving 6 bases not matched to a gene. The CDR3: CASSLVGTGRYGYTF. The CDR3 DNA follows: TGTGCCAGCAGTTTAGTTGGGACAGGTCGATATGGCTACACCTTC.

This clonotype was found a few times. CDR3 sequence reads: CASSLDSNTGELFF. The CDR3, as DNA: TGTGCCAGCAGCTTAGACTCGAACACCGGGGAGCTGTTTTTT. This chain links TRBV7-9 with TRBJ2-2; no reliable D call. Germline CDR1 reads SEHNR; CDR2 reads FQNEAQ (reference sequence). Trimming stripped 1 base from V and 0 bases from J, with 3 bases between. The CDR3 runs 14 residues.

This clonotype has only a few counts. This rearrangement joins TRBV5-8 to TRBJ1-2, with 7 nucleotides matching TRBD1. V dropped 4 bases and J dropped 4; count of bases not matched to a gene: 7. The CDR3 has 14 amino acids. The V gene's germline CDR1 is SGHTS and CDR2 YDEGEE. The CDR3 here is CASSDSGTAYGYTF. In DNA form, the CDR3 reads TGTGCCAGCAGCGACTCCGGGACAGCCTATGGCTACACCTTC.

The chain joins TRBV3-1 to TRBJ2-7, with 9 positions matching TRBD2. The ends lost 2 bases at V and 5 bases at J; junction bases unmatched: 10. Per germline, CDR1 LGHDT and CDR2 YNNKEL (reference sequence). The CDR3 covers 16 residues. The chain's CDR3 is CASSQRGGTSQHEQYF. The CDR3 DNA sequence: TGTGCCAGCAGCCAAAGGGGCGGGACTAGCCAGCACGAGCAGTACTTC.

This clonotype was counted ten times or more. This chain's CDR3 is CASRKNREGQPQHF. The CDR3 nucleotides are TGTGCCAGCAGGAAAAACAGGGAGGGTCAGCCCCAGCATTTT. This chain connects TRBV6-1 to TRBJ1-5; tentatively, D is TRBD1 (6 bases). The germline V and J ends were trimmed by 6 bases and 6 bases, with 15 bases remaining between them. This CDR3 contains 14 residues. Germline loops: CDR1 MNHNS, CDR2 SASEGT.

J is TRBJ2-5 and V is TRBV29-1; D may be TRBD1 or TRBD2 (6 bases each). The V gene lost 4 bases and the J gene lost 5 bases, with 14 bases spanning the gap. The CDR3 is 13 residues long. The germline gives CDR1 SQVTM, CDR2 ANQGSEA. The CDR3 DNA reads as TGCAGCGTTGTAGGGGGGCCCGGGGAGACCCAGTACTTC. It is translated as CSVVGGPGETQYF.